This T cell receptor beta chain stems from a study of T cell responses to AZD1222 COVID-19 vaccine. Study observations and caveats: Repertoire collection took place solely once the T cell response had peaked. The donors showed a predominance of white British ancestry and of females, with possible underestimation of clonal diversity.

The protocol was immunoSEQ multiplex PCR, while the TCRdb copy is restricted to in-frame clones and leaves out a portion. The sample lists around 120,000 clones, 70% to 90% occurring once. Trimming took 6 bases from V and 0 from J; bases not matched to a gene: 13. The V gene's germline CDR1 is LNHDA and CDR2 SQIVND (reference sequence). This CDR3 has 19 residues. Note on this clone: Its antigen is as yet unknown.

The sequences come from peripheral blood, collected on day 0 of AZD1222 vaccination. This chain joins TRBV19 and TRBJ2-6; 8 positions match TRBD1. This TCR came from an adult in good health. CDR3 sequence reads: CASSHHRDRFGSGANVLTF. Here the CDR3 DNA reads TGTGCCAGTAGCCACCACCGGGACAGGTTTGGCTCTGGGGCCAACGTCCTGACTTTC.